The entry that follows covers one T cell receptor beta chain sequence. A few counts support this clonotype. Its specific antigen is unknown. No much larger clone exists at a distance of one base, and base qualities are not known. This entry comes from a study of blood T cells in healthy people across ages (dated by TCRdb to about 2015). For context, the study as a whole: In model experiments, template switching captured roughly one uniquely barcoded TCR beta cDNA molecule for every two T cells. Using deep sequencing normalized with unique cDNA molecular identifiers, the study measured how TCR beta repertoire diversity changes with age. Donors were grouped into four age groups: young (average roughly 16 years), middle-aged (under 40), aged (approximately 58) and long-lived (roughly 80). Donors of different ages were randomly distributed across sequencing lanes to avoid experimental bias. Two additional independent replicas of 1 million unique cDNA reads from the same blood draw were analyzed for two donors (one aged 18 to 29 and one aged 80 or older).

The study at large found these results: Since profiling was done on bulk unsorted PBMCs, naive and antigen-experienced compartments could not be conclusively compared. Because the CMV infection status of the donors was unknown, age-related changes in expanded clonotypes may potentially have been confounded. Compared with the aged group, the long-lived group had more naive CD4+ T cells, fewer expanded clones and increased TCR diversity, suggesting age selection. Observed TCR beta diversity correlated strongly with the percentage of naive T cells measured by flow cytometry. Estimates of total diversity based on one million sequenced T cells were considered lower bounds and underestimates. As age increased, observed TCR beta diversity per million T cells dropped in a roughly linear way, and a significant reduction was already evident by age around 41.

Library preparation employed 5' RACE. The sequencing machine was an Illumina HiSeq 2500. A second PCR of about 6 to 11 cycles was performed with a sample-barcoded 5' primer and a J-beta primer mix. Each TCR beta cDNA molecule received a unique molecular identifier from a template-switch 5' adaptor carrying 12 random nucleotides. At least 3 million CDR3-containing paired-end reads were obtained from each sample. All of the RNA was converted into first-strand cDNA using the Mint cDNA synthesis kit, with a TRBC-specific oligonucleotide serving as the primer. All cDNA was treated with uracil-DNA glycosylase and then went through a first 18-cycle PCR with the universal primers M1SS and BC2_uni_R. Per the authors' processing: For normalization, 1 million high-quality reads, each with a distinct molecular identifier, were randomly selected from each sample. Instead of being binned into consensus sequences, reads that shared molecular identifiers were thrown out. CDR3 identification, clonotype clustering and error correction used MiTCR with a Q25 quality threshold and the strictest error-elimination algorithm. A nonparametric unseen species model using Euler transformation provided a lower-bound estimate of total TCR beta diversity. The raw public reads went through TCRdb reprocessing: fastp at Q25, MiXCR clone calling, in-frame beta chains kept. When rows share a CDR3 protein, they turn into one entry using the most common DNA and genes. None of the V and J calls come from the authors' own analysis; TCRdb made them. The sample table contains approximately 600,000 distinct CDR3 sequences; only one count was recorded for 58% of them. The top ten hold 35% to 40% of the sample.

The donors were roughly 40 Caucasian individuals from Russia, aged roughly 6 to 100 years, who were systemically healthy. Around 10 milliliters of peripheral blood were drawn from each donor into EDTA-treated Vacutainer tubes. PBMCs were isolated by Ficoll-Paque density-gradient centrifugation, with at least 6 million obtained per sample. Trizol reagent was used to extract total RNA from PBMCs, with at least 5.5 micrograms per sample. For every donor, an aliquot of PBMCs went through flow cytometry to measure the percentages of naive CD45RAhigh/CD27high T cells. The specimen was blood. This receptor was identified in a man aged 55 to 70 in good health.

The DNA is as follows: TGTGCCAGCAGCTCCCTAGGATTACAGCGAGAGACCCAGTACTTC. This gives the protein CASSSLGLQRETQYF. The V and J genes are TRBV11-2 and TRBJ2-5; the D gene identity is not certain. The germline V gene encodes CDR1 SGHAT and CDR2 FQNNGV. The CDR3, from cysteine to phenylalanine, totals 15 residues. Only the CDR3 portion is preserved as DNA: 45 bases, with reading frame beginning at the first base. V is clipped by 4 bases and J by 4 bases, and the sequence between their germline boundaries is 16 bases long.